One sample yielded the 10 T cell receptor beta chains listed below, sequenced in a study of T cell changes during pregnancy in multiple sclerosis. Here immunoSEQ multiplex PCR was the method, and the copy in TCRdb shows in-frame clones only, minus some. The sample lists roughly 34,000 clones; 70% to 90% were seen once. The sequencing here drew on CD8+ T cells from peripheral blood mononuclear cells, taken in the third trimester of pregnancy. These receptors were obtained from a female donor with multiple sclerosis, enrolled in a pregnancy study.

The J gene is TRBJ2-7, the V gene TRBV2; a weak D match, TRBD1 (6 bases). Looked up from germline, CDR1 is SNHLY and CDR2 is FYNNEI. Trimming removed 9 bases at V and 0 bases at J, with 12 bases between. CDR3 size: 13 residues. CDR3 bases: TGTGCCAGGAACAGGGTGTCCTCCTACGAGCAGTACTTC. Residues: CARNRVSSYEQYF.

The rearrangement uses TRBV9 and TRBJ1-1; possible D gene TRBD1, 5 bases. Trimming removed 1 base at V and 1 base at J, with 5 bases between. This CDR3 has 13 amino acids. Germline V gives CDR1 SGDLS, CDR2 YYNGEE. CDR3 residues: CASSVTGNTEAFF. DNA of the CDR3: TGTGCCAGCAGCGTAACAGGGAACACTGAAGCTTTCTTT.

As DNA, the CDR3 is TGTGCCAGCAGCAATATAGGGGGGGCAAAACAGCCCCAGCATTTT. Amino acid sequence: CASSNIGGAKQPQHF. V and J are TRBV2 and TRBJ1-5; D is perhaps TRBD1 (6 bases). The V gene lost 6 bases and the J gene lost 7 bases, with 19 bases spanning the gap. The CDR3 is made up of 15 amino acids. Germline values: CDR1 SNHLY, CDR2 FYNNEI.

This clone has only one observation. The chain joins TRBV7-2 to TRBJ2-7; TRBD1 matches 7 bases. The J segment lost 6 bases and the V segment lost 5 bases, leaving 10 bases of the junction unmatched. Germline CDR1 reads SGHTA; CDR2 reads FQGNSA. This CDR3 spans 14 amino acids. CDR3 residues: CASSTWTGWGEQYF. As DNA, the CDR3 is TGTGCCAGCAGCACCTGGACAGGTTGGGGCGAGCAGTACTTC.

In its sample, this clone was seen once. The V gene is TRBV5-1, the J gene TRBJ2-3, with D possibly TRBD2 on 6 matching bases. The ends were cut back, 5 bases at V and 0 bases at J, with 10 bases in the middle. Germline CDR1 SGHRS, CDR2 YFSETQ. The CDR3 is made up of 14 amino acids. The CDR3 bases are TGCGCCAGCAGGGGCGGGACTAGCACAGATACGCAGTATTTT. Translating it yields CASRGGTSTDTQYF.

The genes are TRBV19 and TRBJ1-2, with 9 bases matching TRBD1. Germline CDR1 and CDR2: LNHDA and SQIVND (reference sequence). The length of the CDR3 is 11 residues. J was trimmed by 6 bases and V by 10 bases; bases with no gene match: 3. CDR3 nucleotides: TGTGCCACTAGGACAGGGGATGGCTACACCTTC. It is translated as CATRTGDGYTF.

The DNA of the CDR3 is TGCGCCAGCAGCTCGTATACTAGCGGGGGCTACAATGAGCAGTTCTTC. Protein product: CASSSYTSGGYNEQFF. The chain has TRBV5-1 and TRBJ2-1, with 11 bases lining up with TRBD2. V lost 3 bases, J lost 3 bases, and 5 bases stayed unmatched. The CDR3 sequence is 16 residues long. Germline CDR1 and CDR2: SGHRS and YFSETQ.

This chain links TRBV10-3 with TRBJ2-7; 7 nucleotides align to TRBD2. V was clipped by 0 bases and J by 4 bases; unmatched bases: 3. There are 14 residues in the CDR3. Germline V CDR1 and CDR2: ENHRY, SYGVKD. The chain's CDR3 is CAISESGGGYEQYF. The CDR3 DNA sequence: TGTGCCATCAGTGAGTCTGGCGGGGGATACGAGCAGTACTTC.

The V gene is TRBV9, the J gene TRBJ2-1; tentatively, D is TRBD1 (5 bases). CDR1 and CDR2 from the germline V gene are SGDLS and YYNGEE. The CDR3 has 12 amino acids. Trimming took off 7 bases at V and 4 bases at J, with 9 bases between the two ends. The CDR3 bases are TGTGCCAGCTCCTCAGGGTACAATGAGCAGTTCTTC. It encodes CASSSGYNEQFF.

This chain uses TRBV6-5 with TRBJ1-5, with a tentative D call TRBD1 (5 bases). Germline CDR1 MNHEY, CDR2 SVGAGI. The CDR3 has 13 amino acids. Trimming pared 11 bases from V and 4 bases from J, leaving 15 bases between. The CDR3 DNA follows: TGTGCCTCCTGCGGAGGGGCAAATCAGCCCCAGCATTTT. Amino acids: CASCGGANQPQHF.